The next 14 T cell receptor beta chains were all read from a single sample in a study of T cells after yellow fever vaccination. TCRdb processed the 5' RACE reads anew with MiXCR; each CDR3 protein has one entry. The table lists more than 300,000 distinct CDR3 sequences, roughly 4.3% of them singletons. The specimen comprised PBMCs, sampled 15 days after the yellow fever booster vaccination. The source of these receptors is a young man who received the YFV17D yellow fever vaccine.

The rearrangement joins TRBV7-9 to TRBJ2-1, with D perhaps matching TRBD1 (5 bases). The CDR3 runs 12 residues. V was shortened by 5 bases and J by 6 bases, with 8 bases between the two germline ends. CDR1 and CDR2 from the germline V gene are SEHNR and FQNEAQ (reference sequence). The chain's CDR3 is CASSRTGNEQFF. The CDR3 DNA is TGTGCCAGCAGCCGAACAGGCAATGAGCAGTTCTTC.

This clonotype came up many times. This chain joins TRBV7-9 and TRBJ2-7; 8 bases agree with TRBD1. From germline, CDR1 is SEHNR and CDR2 FQNEAQ (reference sequence). The CDR3 sequence is 15 residues long. V gave up 6 bases and J gave up 0 bases; unmatched junction bases: 7. The CDR3 loop is CASSPRTGNSYEQYF. CDR3 nucleotides: TGTGCCAGCAGTCCCCGGACAGGGAACTCCTACGAGCAGTACTTC.

This clonotype has more than one count but fewer than ten. This chain connects TRBV29-1 to TRBJ2-2, with 9 bases that match TRBD1. This CDR3 has 15 residues. The J segment lost 6 bases and the V segment lost 2 bases, leaving 7 bases of the junction unmatched. Germline V gives CDR1 SQVTM, CDR2 ANQGSEA. CDR3 DNA sequence: TGCAGCGTTGAACCTACAGGGGGCGTAGCCGGGGAGCTGTTTTTT. It specifies CSVEPTGGVAGELFF.

This chain connects TRBV12-3 or TRBV12-4 to TRBJ1-6; 7 nucleotides match TRBD1. V lost 5 bases, J lost 9 bases, and 10 bases stayed unmatched. CDR3 length: 15 residues. The CDR3, as DNA: TGTGCCAGCAGTCCGCGACAGGGTTCGGGTTCACCCCTCCACTTT. It encodes CASSPRQGSGSPLHF.

This clonotype was counted only a few times. Since a much larger clone is just one base distant, this may be a read error. The chain couples TRBV7-6 to TRBJ2-3; TRBD1 is a possible D gene (5 bases). This CDR3 region has 14 residues. Trimming left V 3 bases short and J 1 base short, with 8 bases between. Germline values: CDR1 SGHVS, CDR2 FNYEAQ. CDR3 loop: CASSFVGGTDTQYF. The CDR3 region has the DNA TGTGCCAGCAGCTTTGTAGGGGGCACAGATACGCAGTATTTT.

This clonotype was counted many times. V is TRBV7-2 and J is TRBJ2-5; 9 bases match TRBD2. The germline CDR1 and CDR2 sequences are SGHTA and FQGNSA. Unmatched junction bases numbered 10, after V lost 7 bases and J lost 4 bases. The CDR3 is 15 amino acids. This chain's CDR3 is CASNPTSGSPETQYF. The DNA for the CDR3 is TGTGCCAGCAACCCGACTAGCGGCTCCCCAGAGACCCAGTACTTC.

This clonotype was recorded at least ten times. The chain is built from TRBV5-1 and TRBJ2-5, with TRBD2 matching over 11 bases. With 0 bases clipped from V and 5 bases from J, the junction kept 6 bases outside the gene matches. The CDR3 is made up of 16 amino acids. CDR1 and CDR2 from the germline V gene are SGHRS and YFSETQ. In DNA, the CDR3 is TGCGCCAGCAGCTTGGGTAGCGGGGGGGCCGCGGAGACCCAGTACTTC. It specifies CASSLGSGGAAETQYF. The whole variable domain, filled in from reference TRBV5-1 and TRBJ2-5, reads KAGVTQTPRYLIKTRGQQVTLSCSPISGHRSVSWYQQTPGQGLQFLFEYFSETQRNKGNFPGRFSGRQFSNSRSEMNVSTLELGDSALYLCASSLGSGGAAETQYFGPGTRLLVL.

This clonotype has a count of ten or more. V gene TRBV7-2 combines with J gene TRBJ2-1, with 9 nucleotides matching TRBD2. After removal of 5 bases from V and 8 bases from J, the junction contained 10 bases not matched to a gene. This CDR3 comprises 15 residues. Germline V CDR1 and CDR2: SGHTA, FQGNSA. The CDR3 region is CASSRWRGGGDEQFF. The CDR3 nucleotides read TGTGCCAGCAGCCGATGGCGGGGGGGAGGGGATGAGCAGTTCTTC.

This clonotype was seen more than once but under ten times. The chain links TRBV7-2 to TRBJ2-7; a weak D match, TRBD1 (5 bases). With 1 base removed from V and 10 bases from J, the gap between germline ends came to 14 bases. Looked up from germline, CDR1 is SGHTA and CDR2 is FQGNSA. This CDR3 has 13 residues. The CDR3: CASSLDPTGPQYV. The CDR3 DNA sequence: TGTGCCAGCAGCTTAGACCCCACAGGTCCTCAGTACGTC.

Concerning this clonotype: A much larger clone lies a single base off, so this may be a read error. V gene TRBV20-1 combines with J gene TRBJ2-3; D call uncertain. Trimming stripped 0 bases from V and 1 base from J, with 11 bases between. CDR3 length: 15 amino acids. CDR1 is DFQATT and CDR2 is SNEGSKA in the germline V gene (reference sequence). The CDR3 DNA reads as TGCAGTGCTAGAGATCTTCTGGTCGGCACAGATACGCAGTATTTT. Translated: CSARDLLVGTDTQYF.

This clonotype was detected a few times. This chain links TRBV7-7 with TRBJ2-5; D ambiguous. Between the trimmed V and J ends, which lost 5 bases and 7 bases, there was a span of 14 bases. Germline lookup yields CDR1 SSHAT and CDR2 FNYEAQ (reference sequence). This CDR3 has 13 amino acids. CDR3 bases: TGTGCCAGCAGCGCGACGGCCTCGGGGACCCAGTACTTC. It specifies CASSATASGTQYF.

The chain couples TRBV11-1 to TRBJ1-4, with no clear D. The V end was cut by 2 bases, the J end by 0 bases, with 10 bases between. The CDR3 is 16 amino acids. Germline CDR1 reads SGHAT; CDR2 reads FQDESV (reference sequence). CDR3 residues: CASSLTDLATNEKLFF. The CDR3 nucleotides read TGTGCCAGCAGCTTAACGGATCTTGCAACTAATGAAAAACTGTTTTTT.

Written as DNA, the CDR3 is TGCAGTGCTCCGACTCCTTGGAGCACTGAAGCTTTCTTT. Residues: CSAPTPWSTEAFF. The J gene is TRBJ1-1, the V gene TRBV20-1, with no clear D. Germline CDR1 is DFQATT and CDR2 is SNEGSKA (reference sequence). The CDR3 is 13 residues long. Trimming took off 5 bases at V and 4 bases at J, with 14 bases between the two ends.

This clonotype showed up just a few times. CDR3 amino acids: CATGPWERGEQFF. CDR3 in DNA: TGTGCCACCGGGCCATGGGAACGGGGTGAGCAGTTCTTC. V is TRBV10-3 and J is TRBJ2-1; TRBD2 is a possible D gene (5 bases). Trimming stripped 10 bases from V and 9 bases from J, with 19 bases between. CDR3 length equals 13 residues. CDR1 is ENHRY, CDR2 SYGVKD, per germline.